The clone carrying this TCR beta chain was observed a few times. As to time point: healthy volunteer bleed at 6 weeks. Someone pulled total RNA out of unfractionated whole blood. Individual cDNA molecules in this library carried unique molecular identifiers. Methods used by the authors: A per-sample median of 95,638 TCRs was observed, with a range of about 23,224 to 750,000. TCRdb independently ran MiXCR on the RACE reads; one entry per CDR3 protein. These V and J calls originate from TCRdb's pipeline instead of the authors' own analysis. The sample lists under 90,000 distinct CDR3 sequences, around 8.7% seen once, with over 1.5% in the top ten. This sample is drawn from a study of human T cells and chemical hapten exposure. Study details: The variation in per-sample TCR yields arose mainly from small differences in pooled library volumes.

This CDR3 region has 13 residues. V was clipped by 6 bases and J by 4 bases, with 15 bases between them. CDR1 and CDR2 from the germline V gene are DFQATT and SNEGSKA (reference sequence). This TCR was sampled from a male donor in good health. Some clones in this sample may be carry-over from other donors' samples. This chain uses TRBV20-1 with TRBJ1-2, with a weak D call TRBD1 (6 bases). The sample comprised whole blood. The CDR3 nucleotides read TGCAGTGCATCCTGGGGGCAGGGCTATGGCTACACCTTC. Encoded protein: CSASWGQGYGYTF.